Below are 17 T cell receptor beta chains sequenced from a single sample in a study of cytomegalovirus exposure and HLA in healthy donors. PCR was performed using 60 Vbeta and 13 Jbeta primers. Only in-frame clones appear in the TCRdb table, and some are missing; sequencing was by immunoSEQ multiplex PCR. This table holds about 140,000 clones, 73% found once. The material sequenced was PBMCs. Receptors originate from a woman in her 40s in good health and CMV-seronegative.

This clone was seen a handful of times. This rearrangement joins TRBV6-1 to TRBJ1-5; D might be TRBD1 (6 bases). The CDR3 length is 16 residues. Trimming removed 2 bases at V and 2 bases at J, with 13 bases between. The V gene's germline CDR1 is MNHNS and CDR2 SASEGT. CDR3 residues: CASSESVGGGNQPQHF. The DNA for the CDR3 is TGTGCCAGCAGTGAAAGTGTAGGGGGGGGCAATCAGCCCCAGCATTTT.

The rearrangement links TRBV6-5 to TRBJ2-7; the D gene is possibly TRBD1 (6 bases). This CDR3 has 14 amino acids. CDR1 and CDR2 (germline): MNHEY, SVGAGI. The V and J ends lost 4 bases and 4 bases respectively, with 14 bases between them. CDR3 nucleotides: TGTGCCAGCAGTTCCAGGGACAAGCAATACGAGCAGTACGTC. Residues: CASSSRDKQYEQYV.

CDR3: CASNPRRTGRSPNQPQHF. The CDR3 DNA reads TGTGCCAGCAATCCACGAAGGACAGGGCGATCCCCGAATCAGCCCCAGCATTTT. V is TRBV25-1 and J is TRBJ1-5; 8 positions agree with TRBD1. CDR1 is MGHDK and CDR2 is SYGVNS in the germline V gene. This CDR3 has 18 residues. V lost 7 bases to trimming and J lost 4 bases; unmatched junction nucleotides: 18.

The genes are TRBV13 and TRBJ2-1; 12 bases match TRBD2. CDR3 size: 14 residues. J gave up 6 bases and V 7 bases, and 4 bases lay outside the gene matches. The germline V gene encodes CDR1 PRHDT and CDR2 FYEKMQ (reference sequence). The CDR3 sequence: CASKGLAGGNEQFF. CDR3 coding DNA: TGTGCCAGCAAGGGACTAGCGGGTGGCAATGAGCAGTTCTTC.

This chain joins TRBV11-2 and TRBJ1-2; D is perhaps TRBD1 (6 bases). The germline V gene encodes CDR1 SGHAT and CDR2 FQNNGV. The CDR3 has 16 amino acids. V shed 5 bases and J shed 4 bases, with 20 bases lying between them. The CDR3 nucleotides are TGTGCCAGCAGCCCCTTTGATTGGGGGCTTTCCTATGGCTACACCTTC. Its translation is CASSPFDWGLSYGYTF.

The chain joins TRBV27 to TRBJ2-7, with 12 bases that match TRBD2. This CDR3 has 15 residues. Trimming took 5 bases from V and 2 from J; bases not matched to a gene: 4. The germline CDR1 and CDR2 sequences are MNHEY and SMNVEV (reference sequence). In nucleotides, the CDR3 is TGTGCCAGCAGTCCTAGGACTAGCGGGGCCTACGAGCAGTACGTC. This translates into CASSPRTSGAYEQYV.

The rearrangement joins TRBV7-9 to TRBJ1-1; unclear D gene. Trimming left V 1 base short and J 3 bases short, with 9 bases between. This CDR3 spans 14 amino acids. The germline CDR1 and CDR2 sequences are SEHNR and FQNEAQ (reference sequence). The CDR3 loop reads CASSLGVGDTEAFF. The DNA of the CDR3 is TGTGCCAGCAGCTTAGGAGTCGGAGACACTGAAGCTTTCTTT.

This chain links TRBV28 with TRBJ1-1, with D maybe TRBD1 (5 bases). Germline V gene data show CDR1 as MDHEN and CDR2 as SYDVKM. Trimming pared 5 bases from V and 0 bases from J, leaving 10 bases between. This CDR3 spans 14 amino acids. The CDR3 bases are TGTGCCAGCAGTATCCAACAGGTGAACACTGAAGCTTTCTTT. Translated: CASSIQQVNTEAFF. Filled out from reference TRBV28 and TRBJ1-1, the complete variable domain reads DVKVTQSSRYLVKRTGEKVFLECVQDMDHENMFWYRQDPGLGLRLIYFSYDVKMKEKGDIPEGYSVSREKKERFSLILESASTNQTSMYLCASSIQQVNTEAFFGQGTRLTVV.

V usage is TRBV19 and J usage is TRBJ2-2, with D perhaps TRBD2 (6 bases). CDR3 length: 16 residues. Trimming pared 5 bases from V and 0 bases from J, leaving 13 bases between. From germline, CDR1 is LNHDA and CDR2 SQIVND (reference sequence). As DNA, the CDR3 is TGTGCCAGTAGTCACACGCGCGGGGCGAACACCGGGGAGCTGTTTTTT. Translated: CASSHTRGANTGELFF.

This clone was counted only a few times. CDR3 residues: CASSREDTQYF. In DNA form, the CDR3 reads TGTGCCAGCAGTCGTGAGGATACGCAGTATTTT. The J gene is TRBJ2-3, the V gene TRBV5-6; D ambiguous. Per the germline V gene, CDR1 is SGHDT and CDR2 is YYEEEE. Trimming took off 5 bases at V and 6 bases at J, with 7 bases between the two ends. This CDR3 has 11 residues.

CDR3: CASSPAGSLAGNTIYF. The CDR3 region has the DNA TGTGCCAGCAGCCCAGCGGGTAGCTTGGCTGGAAACACCATATATTTT. This chain joins TRBV9 and TRBJ1-3; D is ambiguous. The CDR3 is 16 residues long. CDR1 is SGDLS and CDR2 is YYNGEE in the germline V gene. Trimming took 4 bases from V and 2 from J, leaving 16 bases between them.

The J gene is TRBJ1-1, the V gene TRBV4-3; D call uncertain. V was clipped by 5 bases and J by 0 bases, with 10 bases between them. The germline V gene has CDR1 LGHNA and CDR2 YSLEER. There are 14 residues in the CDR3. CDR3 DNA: TGCGCCAGCAGCGGAGAGGTCATGAACACTGAAGCTTTCTTT. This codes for CASSGEVMNTEAFF.

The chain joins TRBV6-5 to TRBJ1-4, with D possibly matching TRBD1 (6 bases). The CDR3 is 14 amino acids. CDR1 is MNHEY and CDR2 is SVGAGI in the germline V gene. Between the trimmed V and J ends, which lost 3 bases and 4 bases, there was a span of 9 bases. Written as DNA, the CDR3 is TGTGCCAGCAGTTATGGGGGCCTTAATGAAAAACTGTTTTTT. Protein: CASSYGGLNEKLFF.

CDR3: CASSAGRGNYEQYF. The CDR3 DNA is TGTGCCAGCAGCGCGGGGAGGGGAAACTACGAGCAGTACTTC. V is TRBV5-6 and J is TRBJ2-7; 7 positions match TRBD2. CDR1 is SGHDT, CDR2 YYEEEE, per germline. The CDR3 is 14 residues long. V was pared by 4 bases and J by 3 bases, with 7 bases of the junction left unmatched.

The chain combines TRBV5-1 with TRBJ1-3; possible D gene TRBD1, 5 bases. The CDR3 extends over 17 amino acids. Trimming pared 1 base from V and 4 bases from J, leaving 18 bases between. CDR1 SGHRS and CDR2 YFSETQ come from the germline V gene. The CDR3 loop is CASSLYPPWAGGNTIYF. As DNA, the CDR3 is TGCGCCAGCAGCTTGTACCCGCCCTGGGCAGGGGGAAACACCATATATTTT.

This chain's CDR3 is CASSLSTGSIGELFF. CDR3 coding DNA: TGTGCCAGCAGCTTATCAACAGGGTCGATCGGGGAGCTGTTTTTT. The V call is TRBV7-9, the J call TRBJ2-2; possible D gene TRBD1, 6 bases. Germline CDR1 SEHNR, CDR2 FQNEAQ (reference sequence). Trimming stripped 2 bases from V and 7 bases from J, with 14 bases between. The CDR3 is 15 residues long.

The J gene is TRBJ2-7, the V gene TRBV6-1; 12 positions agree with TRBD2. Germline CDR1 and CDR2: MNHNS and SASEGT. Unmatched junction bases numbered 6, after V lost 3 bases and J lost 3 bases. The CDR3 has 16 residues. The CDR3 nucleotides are TGTGCCAGCAGTGAGGTCGGACTAGCGGGGAACTACGAGCAGTACTTC. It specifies CASSEVGLAGNYEQYF.